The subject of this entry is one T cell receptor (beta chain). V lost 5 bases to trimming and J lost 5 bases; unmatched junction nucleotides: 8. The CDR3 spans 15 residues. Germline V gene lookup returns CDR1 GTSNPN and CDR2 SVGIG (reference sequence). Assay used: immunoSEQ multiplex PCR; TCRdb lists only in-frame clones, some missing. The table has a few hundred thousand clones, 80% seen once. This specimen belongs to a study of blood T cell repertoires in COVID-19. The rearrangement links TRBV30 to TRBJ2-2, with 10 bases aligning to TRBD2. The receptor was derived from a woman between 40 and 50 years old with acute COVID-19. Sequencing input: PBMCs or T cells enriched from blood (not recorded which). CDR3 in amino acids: CAWLSGRARTGELFF. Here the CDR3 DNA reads TGTGCCTGGCTAAGCGGGAGGGCGCGGACCGGGGAGCTGTTTTTT.